This T cell receptor (beta chain) was found in a study of regulatory T cells in long-lasting Graves disease. Across the whole study: The antithyroid drugs taken by newly diagnosed Graves' patients had been used for under 3 months. Study-wide results and limits: Persistent disease exhibited a predilection for TRBV28, TRBJ1-2 and TRBJ2-5.

Construction of TCR beta libraries relied on iRepertoire HTBI primers and on Arm-PCR targeting CDR3 regions. In TCRdb, the multiplex PCR reads were re-called with MiXCR into one record per CDR3 protein. The top ten hold approximately 7.6% of the sample, which has about 400,000 distinct CDR3 sequences, approximately 16% seen once. CDR3 length: 18 residues. V lost 0 bases to trimming and J lost 9 bases, with 24 bases between them. Germline V gives CDR1 LNHNV, CDR2 YYDKDF (reference sequence). The time point here: newly diagnosed GD, antithyroid drugs for less than 3 months. RNA extracted from PBMCs served as the sequencing template. This clonotype was seen a handful of times. What it recognizes is unknown. These sequences were also reported in another study, on T cells in Graves' hyperthyroidism and ophthalmopathy. As reported in that work: Most clonotypes that expanded in the thyroid above 0.001 also showed up in blood.

The clonotype comes from a woman aged 40-49 years with Graves disease. Sample: peripheral blood mononuclear cells (PBMCs), taken at new diagnosis, from a patient treated with antithyroid drugs. The J gene is TRBJ2-1, the V gene TRBV15; D perhaps matches TRBD2 (7 bases). CDR3 region: CATSRDGGGSGALGEQFF. CDR3 in DNA: TGTGCCACCAGCAGAGATGGGGGCGGGAGTGGGGCCCTTGGTGAGCAGTTCTTC.